This T cell receptor (beta chain) emerged from a study of shared clonotypes between healthy human individuals. Whole-study findings and limits: Shared clonotypes across all four donors exceeded non-shared ones in generation probability.

In the original analysis: Filtering was not the same, since immunoSEQ gave junction-only sequences without quality scores. TCRdb's table, derived via immunoSEQ multiplex PCR, lists solely in-frame clones and lacks some. V, J and clone size derive from that table, while D and trimming were established from the DNA sequence. The sample holds fewer than 2.5 million clones; roughly 93% are singletons and the top ten take 0.36%. Germline V gene lookup returns CDR1 MDHEN and CDR2 SYDVKM. CDR3 length: 15 amino acids. The V gene end was trimmed by 6 bases and the J gene end by 1 base; junction bases not matched to a gene: 4. Concerning this clone itself: Its antigen remains unidentified. This sample includes further DNA sequences coding for the same CDR3.

CD4+ cells underwent separation, giving CD45RA+ naive and CD45RA-negative memory subsets. Source material: naive CD4+ T cells from PBMCs. Subset of the sample: CD45RA+ positively selected. This clonotype was sampled from a man aged 18 to 29 in good health. Some clones in this sample may be carry-over from other donors' samples. V and J are TRBV28 and TRBJ1-3, with 9 bases fitting TRBD1. The CDR3 loop reads CASSSQGASGNTIYF. CDR3 nucleotide sequence: TGTGCCAGCAGCTCACAGGGGGCTTCTGGAAACACCATATATTTT.